This T cell receptor (beta chain) was recorded in a study of T cell responses to AZD1222 COVID-19 vaccine. Study results and caveats: Among the donors, most were white British and more were female, and clonal diversity was possibly underestimated. A reported finding is that nearly half of spike-specific TCRs target unmutated variant regions. Samples come after the peak T cell response, not at day 14.

CDR3 length equals 14 residues. CDR1 is MNHEY, CDR2 SMNVEV, per germline (reference sequence). Trimming removed 3 bases from V and 4 bases from J, with 10 bases in between. Of note for this clone: The antigen is unknown.

Sequencing used immunoSEQ multiplex PCR; TCRdb keeps in-frame clones, though not all of them. The sample has some 110,000 clones; 88% are singletons. This TCR was sampled from an adult in good health. The chain carries TRBV27 and TRBJ1-5; a weak D match, TRBD1 (5 bases). Sample: peripheral blood, taken on day 0 of AZD1222 vaccination. In nucleotides, the CDR3 is TGTGCCAGCAGTTTGTCCAGGGTGAATCAGCCCCAGCATTTT. Encoded protein: CASSLSRVNQPQHF.